These 24 T cell receptor beta chains came from one sample sequenced in a study of CD8+CD57+ T cells in acquired aplastic anemia. The study profiled TCR beta VDJ and CDR3 using genomic DNA as template. TCRdb recomputed calls from the reads with MiXCR, one row per CDR3 protein. This table holds fewer than 200,000 distinct CDR3 sequences, roughly 63% found once. Input material: sorted CD4+, CD8+, or CD8+CD57+ T cells (not recorded which) from PBMCs. Receptor source: a human donor in good health.

This clonotype appeared many times. This chain uses TRBV20-1 with TRBJ2-2, with 15 bases fitting TRBD2. The germline CDR1 and CDR2 sequences are DFQATT and SNEGSKA (reference sequence). There are 16 residues in the CDR3. J was trimmed by 5 bases and V by 6 bases; bases with no gene match: 7. Here the CDR3 reads CSAAGLAGGKTGELFF. The CDR3 DNA follows: TGCAGTGCCGCTGGACTAGCGGGAGGGAAGACCGGGGAGCTGTTTTTT.

J is TRBJ2-1 and V is TRBV20-1; 13 bases are a match to TRBD2. The CDR3 has 16 residues. The J segment lost 5 bases and the V segment lost 3 bases, leaving 7 bases of the junction unmatched. Germline V lookup: CDR1 DFQATT, CDR2 SNEGSKA (reference sequence). The chain's CDR3 is CSARGGLAGHDNEQFF. For the CDR3, the DNA is TGCAGTGCTAGGGGGGGACTAGCGGGACATGACAATGAGCAGTTCTTC.

This clonotype was observed once. Its ends do not fully match the called genes, so a read error is possible. The chain is built from TRBV9 and TRBJ2-3; 7 bases are shared with TRBD1. The CDR3 is 9 amino acids. Germline CDR1 SGDLS, CDR2 YYNGEE. CDR3 amino acids: CASSATTGF. CDR3 sequence (DNA): TGTGCCAGCAGCGCGACGACAGGGTTT.

This clonotype was detected ten times or more. The gene calls are TRBV5-8 and TRBJ2-7; the D gene is possibly TRBD2 (5 bases). The length of the CDR3 is 14 residues. Germline CDR1 and CDR2: SGHTS and YDEGEE. V lost 2 bases to trimming and J lost 4 bases, with 13 bases between them. The CDR3 region has the DNA TGTGCCAGCAGCTTCGGCGGGCCAGTATACGAGCAGTACTTC. Amino acid sequence: CASSFGGPVYEQYF. Variable domain in full (rest from reference TRBV5-8 and TRBJ2-7): EAGVTQSPTHLIKTRGQQATLRCSPISGHTSVYWYQQALGLGLQFLLWYDEGEERNRGNFPPRFSGRQFPNYSSELNVNALELEDSALYLCASSFGGPVYEQYFGPGTRLTVT.

This clonotype was observed once. The chain carries TRBV12-3 or TRBV12-4 and TRBJ1-1; a possible D gene is TRBD1 (6 bases). This CDR3 is 14 amino acids long. V dropped 5 bases and J dropped 0 bases, with 10 bases sitting between them. The CDR3 coding sequence is TGTGCCAGCAGTGGGGGACATATGAACACTGAAGCTTTCTTT. The encoded protein is CASSGGHMNTEAFF.

The chain is built from TRBV29-1 and TRBJ2-5; 11 positions match TRBD2. Per the germline V gene, CDR1 is SQVTM and CDR2 is ANQGSEA. V gave up 7 bases and J gave up 2 bases; unmatched junction bases: 3. CDR3 length: 13 amino acids. For the CDR3, the DNA is TGCAGCGCGGGACTAGCGGTGCAAGAGACCCAGTACTTC. Translating it yields CSAGLAVQETQYF.

The V call is TRBV14, the J call TRBJ1-6; D not resolved. The CDR3 runs to 14 residues. Germline V lookup: CDR1 SGHDN, CDR2 FVKESK. Trimming cost V 3 bases and J 8 bases, with 11 bases left between them. The CDR3 sequence is CASSQAAQHSPLHF. Written as DNA, the CDR3 is TGTGCCAGCAGCCAGGCCGCCCAACATTCACCCCTCCACTTT. Combining the CDR3 with reference TRBV14 and TRBJ1-6 gives the whole variable domain EAGVTQFPSHSVIEKGQTVTLRCDPISGHDNLYWYRRVMGKEIKFLLHFVKESKQDESGMPNNRFLAERTGGTYSTLKVQPAELEDSGVYFCASSQAAQHSPLHFGNGTRLTVT.

The sample holds a few counts of this clonotype. The CDR3 DNA sequence: TGTGCCAGCAGCCCTGTTACGAACACCGGGGAGCTGTTTTTT. It is translated as CASSPVTNTGELFF. The chain links TRBV7-9 to TRBJ2-2; D is unresolved. Germline-derived CDR1 and CDR2 are SEHNR and FQNEAQ (reference sequence). The CDR3 runs 14 residues. V was pared by 5 bases and J by 0 bases, with 7 bases between.

The V gene is TRBV24-1, the J gene TRBJ2-3; D is unclear. The length of the CDR3 is 15 residues. V lost 2 bases to trimming and J lost 0 bases, with 8 bases between them. Germline CDR1 and CDR2: KGHDR and SFDVKD. Here the CDR3 DNA reads TGTGCCACCAGTGATTCCAAAGCTAGCACAGATACGCAGTATTTT. Translating gives CATSDSKASTDTQYF.

This clonotype was counted a few times. V gene TRBV6-4 combines with J gene TRBJ1-6, with 8 bases fitting TRBD1. The CDR3 is 13 residues long. The germline CDR1 and CDR2 sequences are MRHNA and SNTAGT. V gave up 6 bases and J gave up 5 bases; unmatched junction bases: 0. CDR3 nucleotide sequence: TGTGCCAGCAGGGACAGGGATAATTCACCCCTCCACTTT. Amino acid sequence: CASRDRDNSPLHF.

This clonotype has only a few counts. Since a much larger clone is just one base distant, this may be a read error. The J gene is TRBJ2-2, the V gene TRBV6-4, with D unresolved. Trimming shortened V by 5 bases and J by 4 bases, and 8 bases separated the two germline ends. CDR1 MRHNA and CDR2 SNTAGT come from the germline V gene. The CDR3 loop spans 13 amino acids. The CDR3 sequence is CASSYVSTGELFF. The CDR3 nucleotides are TGTGCCAGCAGTTATGTCTCCACCGGGGAGCTGTTTTTT.

This sequence joins TRBV29-1 and TRBJ2-7, with D perhaps matching TRBD2 (6 bases). V lost 6 bases and J lost 6, with 15 bases in between. The CDR3 is made up of 12 amino acids. Germline CDR1 SQVTM, CDR2 ANQGSEA. The CDR3 DNA is TGCAGCGTGATTAGCGGAGGCCTCGAGCAGTACTTC. It is translated as CSVISGGLEQYF.

The chain uses TRBV7-2 and TRBJ1-2, with D possibly TRBD1 on 6 matching bases. In germline, CDR1 is SGHTA, CDR2 FQGNSA. The V and J ends lost 5 bases and 8 bases respectively, with 12 bases between them. The CDR3 extends over 12 amino acids. The CDR3 sequence is CASSKDSFGYTF. CDR3 DNA sequence: TGTGCCAGCAGCAAGGACAGTTTCGGCTACACCTTC.

The table lists this clonotype with a few counts. V and J are TRBV5-1 and TRBJ2-5; 11 nucleotides agree with TRBD2. Germline trimming cut 5 bases from V and 4 bases from J; bases unmatched to any gene: 4. Germline-derived CDR1 and CDR2 are SGHRS and YFSETQ. The CDR3 has 14 amino acids. CDR3 sequence reads: CASSFSGGAETQYF. The CDR3 DNA sequence: TGCGCCAGCAGTTTTAGCGGGGGGGCAGAGACCCAGTACTTC.

The V gene is TRBV19, the J gene TRBJ1-4, with D maybe TRBD1 (5 bases). The V end was cut by 3 bases, the J end by 8 bases, with 7 bases between. Germline V gene sequence: CDR1 LNHDA, CDR2 SQIVND (reference sequence). This CDR3 spans 12 amino acids. CDR3 region: CASSIRDEKLFF. CDR3 DNA: TGTGCCAGTAGTATTCGGGACGAAAAACTGTTTTTT.

The chain combines TRBV7-9 with TRBJ1-1; no definite D call. This CDR3 is 13 amino acids long. Trimming removed 5 bases at V and 3 bases at J, with 10 bases between. Germline V CDR1 and CDR2: SEHNR, FQNEAQ (reference sequence). The DNA of the CDR3 is TGTGCCAGCAGCCCAGGCTGGGACACTGAAGCTTTCTTT. This gives the protein CASSPGWDTEAFF. Based on the CDR3 plus reference TRBV7-9 and TRBJ1-1, the full variable domain is DTGVSQNPRHKITKRGQNVTFRCDPISEHNRLYWYRQTLGQGPEFLTYFQNEAQLEKSRLLSDRFSAERPKGSFSTLEIQRTEQGDSAMYLCASSPGWDTEAFFGQGTRLTVV.

V usage is TRBV2 and J usage is TRBJ2-1, with D perhaps TRBD1 or TRBD2 (5 bases each). The CDR3 loop spans 15 amino acids. The V and J ends lost 10 bases and 2 bases respectively, with 18 bases between them. Germline CDR1 and CDR2: SNHLY and FYNNEI. CDR3 sequence reads: CATQRGANPYNEQFF. The CDR3 DNA sequence: TGTGCCACCCAGAGGGGAGCTAACCCCTACAATGAGCAGTTCTTC. Using reference TRBV2 and TRBJ2-1 for the parts outside the CDR3, the full variable domain is EPEVTQTPSHQVTQMGQEVILRCVPISNHLYFYWYRQILGQKVEFLVSFYNNEISEKSEIFDDQFSVERPDGSNFTLKIRSTKLEDSAMYFCATQRGANPYNEQFFGPGTRLTVL.

On this clonotype itself: One end of the junction does not line up with germline, which may come from a read error. V gene TRBV29-1 combines with J gene TRBJ1-2; D not resolved. CDR3 length: 14 amino acids. Germline V gives CDR1 SQVTM, CDR2 ANQGSEA. The CDR3 loop is CGTEDAEQNCGYTF. The CDR3 bases are TGCGGCACGGAAGATGCGGAACAGAACTGTGGCTACACCTTC.

This rearrangement joins TRBV30 to TRBJ2-7; D ambiguous. There are 15 residues in the CDR3. The germline V gene has CDR1 GTSNPN and CDR2 SVGIG (reference sequence). Trimming pared 1 base from V and 5 bases from J, leaving 18 bases between. CDR3 DNA: TGTGCCTGGAGTGAACTTTCTGCCACCAACGACGAGCAGTACTTC. Its translation is CAWSELSATNDEQYF. The entire variable domain, with the rest obtained from reference TRBV30 and TRBJ2-7, is as follows: SQTIHQWPATLVQPVGSPLSLECTVEGTSNPNLYWYRQAAGRGLQLLFYSVGIGQISSEVPQNLSASRPQDRQFILSSKKLLLSDSGFYLCAWSELSATNDEQYFGPGTRLTVT.

The genes are TRBV7-3 and TRBJ2-1; 11 nucleotides agree with TRBD2. With 1 base clipped from V and 3 bases from J, the junction kept 14 bases outside the gene matches. This CDR3 comprises 20 residues. CDR1 is SGHTA, CDR2 FQGTGA, per germline. The CDR3 reads CASSLKGLAGGGVNYNEQFF. In DNA, the CDR3 is TGTGCCAGCAGCTTAAAAGGGCTAGCGGGAGGAGGGGTGAACTACAATGAGCAGTTCTTC. Drawing the rest from reference TRBV7-3 and TRBJ2-1, the complete variable domain is GAGVSQTPSNKVTEKGKYVELRCDPISGHTALYWYRQSLGQGPEFLIYFQGTGAADDSGLPNDRFFAVRPEGSVSTLKIQRTERGDSAVYLCASSLKGLAGGGVNYNEQFFGPGTRLTVL.

J is TRBJ2-1 and V is TRBV2, with 8 nucleotides matching TRBD1. J was trimmed by 5 bases and V by 2 bases; bases with no gene match: 5. The CDR3 runs to 15 residues. Germline values: CDR1 SNHLY, CDR2 FYNNEI. As DNA, the CDR3 is TGTGCCAGCAGTGAAACAGGGGGGTTTAACAATGAGCAGTTCTTC. This encodes CASSETGGFNNEQFF.

This clonotype was counted a single time. A junction end diverges from the germline sequence, so it may reflect a read error. V is TRBV7-7 and J is TRBJ2-1; 11 bases line up with TRBD2. In germline, CDR1 is SSHAT, CDR2 FNYEAQ (reference sequence). The CDR3 length is 18 residues. The CDR3 DNA reads as TGTGCTAGCAGCTTAAGGGCTAGCGGGGGGTTTTCCCCCAATGAGCAGTTCTTC. Translated: CASSLRASGGFSPNEQFF.

There are many counts of this clonotype. The V and J genes are TRBV29-1 and TRBJ2-6; the D is unclear. Per the germline V gene, CDR1 is SQVTM and CDR2 is ANQGSEA. Between the trimmed V and J ends, which lost 7 bases and 2 bases, there was a span of 9 bases. There are 13 residues in the CDR3. The CDR3 region has the DNA TGCAGCGCCCTGAACACTGGGGCCAACGTCCTGACTTTC. It codes for CSALNTGANVLTF.

At least ten counts were recorded for this clonotype. This chain connects TRBV7-9 to TRBJ2-7; D perhaps matches TRBD1 (5 bases). This CDR3 comprises 14 residues. CDR1 is SEHNR and CDR2 is FQNEAQ in the germline V gene (reference sequence). Trimming pared 5 bases from V and 2 bases from J, leaving 13 bases between. CDR3 DNA: TGTGCCAGCAGCCCCCAGGGCATCGCCTACGAGCAGTACTTC. Encoded protein: CASSPQGIAYEQYF.